One sample yielded the 2 T cell receptor beta chains listed below, sequenced in a study of T-cell reconstitution after alpha-beta-depleted transplantation in children. Unique molecular identifiers featured in how the TCRbeta library was prepared. MiXCR was run by TCRdb on the PCR reads, yielding one entry per CDR3 protein. Among approximately 350,000 distinct CDR3 sequences listed, 15% to 20% were seen once. Here the sequenced sample was PBMCs, mostly from graft donor cells, taken 360 days after TCRalphabeta/CD19-depleted stem cell transplant. These TCRs come from a male patient aged 2-10 years who had a stem cell transplant for acute lymphoblastic leukemia, so the T cells may come from the graft donor.

The chain is built from TRBV29-1 and TRBJ2-5; D is uncertain. Per germline, CDR1 SQVTM and CDR2 ANQGSEA. Trimming pared 4 bases from V and 0 bases from J, leaving 6 bases between. This CDR3 region has 12 residues. The CDR3 bases are TGCAGCGTTGGACATAACCAAGAGACCCAGTACTTC. Protein sequence: CSVGHNQETQYF. Based on the CDR3 plus reference TRBV29-1 and TRBJ2-5, the full variable domain is SAVISQKPSRDICQRGTSLTIQCQVDSQVTMMFWYRQQPGQSLTLIATANQGSEATYESGFVIDKFPISRPNLTFSTLTVSNMSPEDSSIYLCSVGHNQETQYFGPGTRLLVL.

The CDR3, as DNA: TGTGCCAGCAGAAGGACTAGCGGGAAGGGGGAGCAGTACTTC. Translation gives CASRRTSGKGEQYF. The rearrangement links TRBV2 to TRBJ2-7, with 12 bases lining up with TRBD2. The CDR3 covers 14 residues. From germline, CDR1 is SNHLY and CDR2 FYNNEI. Trimming took 6 bases from V and 7 from J; bases not matched to a gene: 7. Using reference TRBV2 and TRBJ2-7 for the parts outside the CDR3, the full variable domain is EPEVTQTPSHQVTQMGQEVILRCVPISNHLYFYWYRQILGQKVEFLVSFYNNEISEKSEIFDDQFSVERPDGSNFTLKIRSTKLEDSAMYFCASRRTSGKGEQYFGPGTRLTVT.